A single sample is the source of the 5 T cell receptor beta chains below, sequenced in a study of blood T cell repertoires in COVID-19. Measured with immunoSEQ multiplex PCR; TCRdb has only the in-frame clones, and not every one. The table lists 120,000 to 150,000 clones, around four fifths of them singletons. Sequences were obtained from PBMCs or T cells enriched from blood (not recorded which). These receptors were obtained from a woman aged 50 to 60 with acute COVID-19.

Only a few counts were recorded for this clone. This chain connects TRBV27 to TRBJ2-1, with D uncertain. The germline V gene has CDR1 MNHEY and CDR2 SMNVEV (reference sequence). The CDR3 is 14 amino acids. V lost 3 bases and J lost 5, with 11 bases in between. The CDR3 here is CASSFQFRDNEQFF. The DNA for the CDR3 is TGTGCCAGCAGTTTCCAGTTTCGGGACAATGAGCAGTTCTTC.

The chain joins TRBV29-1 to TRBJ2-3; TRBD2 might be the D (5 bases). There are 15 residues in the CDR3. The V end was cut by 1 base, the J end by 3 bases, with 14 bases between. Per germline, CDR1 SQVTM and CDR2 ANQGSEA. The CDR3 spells CSVEGAGSGTDTQYF. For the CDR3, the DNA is TGCAGCGTTGAAGGGGCGGGTAGTGGTACAGATACGCAGTATTTT.

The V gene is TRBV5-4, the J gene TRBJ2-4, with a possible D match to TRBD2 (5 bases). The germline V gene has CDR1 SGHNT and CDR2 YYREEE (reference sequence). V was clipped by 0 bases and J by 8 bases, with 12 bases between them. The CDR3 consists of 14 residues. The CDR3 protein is CASSLERGRDIQYF. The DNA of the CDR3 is TGTGCCAGCAGCTTGGAACGAGGGCGAGACATTCAGTACTTC.

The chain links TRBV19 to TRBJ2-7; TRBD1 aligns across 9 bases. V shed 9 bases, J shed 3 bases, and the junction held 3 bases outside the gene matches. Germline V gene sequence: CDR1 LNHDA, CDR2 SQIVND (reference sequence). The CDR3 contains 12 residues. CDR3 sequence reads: CASRDRDYEQYF. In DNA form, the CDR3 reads TGTGCCAGCAGGGACAGGGACTACGAGCAGTACTTC.

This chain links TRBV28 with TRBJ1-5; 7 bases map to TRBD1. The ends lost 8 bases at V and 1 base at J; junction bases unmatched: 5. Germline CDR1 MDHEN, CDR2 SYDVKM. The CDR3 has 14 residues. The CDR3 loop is CASRETGSNQPQHF. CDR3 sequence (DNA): TGTGCCAGCCGAGAGACAGGGAGCAATCAGCCCCAGCATTTT. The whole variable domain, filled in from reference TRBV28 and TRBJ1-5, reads DVKVTQSSRYLVKRTGEKVFLECVQDMDHENMFWYRQDPGLGLRLIYFSYDVKMKEKGDIPEGYSVSREKKERFSLILESASTNQTSMYLCASRETGSNQPQHFGDGTRLSIL.